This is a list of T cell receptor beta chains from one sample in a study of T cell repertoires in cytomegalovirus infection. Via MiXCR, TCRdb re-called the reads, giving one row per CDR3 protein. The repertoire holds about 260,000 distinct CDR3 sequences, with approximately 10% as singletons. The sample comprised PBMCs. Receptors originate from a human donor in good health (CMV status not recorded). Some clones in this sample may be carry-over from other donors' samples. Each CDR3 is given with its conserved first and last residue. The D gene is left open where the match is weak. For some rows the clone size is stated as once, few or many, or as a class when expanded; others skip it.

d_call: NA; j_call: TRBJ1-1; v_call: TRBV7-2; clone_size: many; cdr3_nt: TGTGCCAGCAGCCCGAGTCCGAGACTTAGAGGGGGCACTGAAGCTTTCTTT; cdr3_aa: CASSPSPRLRGGTEAFF
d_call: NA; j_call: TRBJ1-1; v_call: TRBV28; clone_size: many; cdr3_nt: TGTGCCAGCAGTAAGGGGGGGCGGTCTGAAGCTTTCTTT; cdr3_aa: CASSKGGRSEAFF
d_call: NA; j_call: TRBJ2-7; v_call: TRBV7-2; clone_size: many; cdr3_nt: TGTGCCAGCAGCCCCCGACTGGGGAGCGGAATTTCCTACGAGCAGTACTTC; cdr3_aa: CASSPRLGSGISYEQYF
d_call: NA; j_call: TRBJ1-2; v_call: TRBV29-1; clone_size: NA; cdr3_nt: TGCAGCGTTCAGGGCAGGTTCAGTGGCTACACCTTC; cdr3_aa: CSVQGRFSGYTF
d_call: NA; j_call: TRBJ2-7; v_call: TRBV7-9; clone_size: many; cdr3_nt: TGTGCCAGCAGCACCCGGGACTCATCCTACGAGCAGTACTTC; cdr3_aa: CASSTRDSSYEQYF
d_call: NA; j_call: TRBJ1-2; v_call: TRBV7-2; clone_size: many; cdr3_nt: TGTGCCAGCAGCCCGGGTCAGTCTAACTATGGCTACACCTTC; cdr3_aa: CASSPGQSNYGYTF
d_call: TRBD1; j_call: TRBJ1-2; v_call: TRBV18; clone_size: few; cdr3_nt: TGTGCCAGCTCACCAACGACAGGGGGCGACTATGGCTACACCTTC; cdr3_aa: CASSPTTGGDYGYTF
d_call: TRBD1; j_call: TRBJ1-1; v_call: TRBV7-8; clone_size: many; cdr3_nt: TGTGCCATTTCCCGGGACAGGGGTTTCATGAACACTGAAGCTTTCTTT; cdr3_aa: CAISRDRGFMNTEAFF
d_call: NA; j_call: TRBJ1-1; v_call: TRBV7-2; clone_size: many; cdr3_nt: TGTGCCAGCAGCCCCCACATGACAAACACTGAAGCTTTCTTT; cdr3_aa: CASSPHMTNTEAFF
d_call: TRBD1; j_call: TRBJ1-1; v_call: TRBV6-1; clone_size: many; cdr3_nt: TGTGCCAGCAGGACCACAGGGGCCCGGGGCACTGAAGCTTTCTTT; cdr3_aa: CASRTTGARGTEAFF
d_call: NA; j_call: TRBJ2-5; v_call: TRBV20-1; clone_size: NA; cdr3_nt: TGCAGTGCTCCTGAACAGGGTTACCCCCGAGAGACCCAGTACTTC; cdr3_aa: CSAPEQGYPRETQYF
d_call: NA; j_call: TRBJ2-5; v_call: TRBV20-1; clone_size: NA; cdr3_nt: TGCAGTGCTAGAGATGGGGCTAAGCTCCAAGAGACCCAGTACTTC; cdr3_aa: CSARDGAKLQETQYF
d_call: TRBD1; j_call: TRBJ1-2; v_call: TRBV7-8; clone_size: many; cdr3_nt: TGTGCCAGCAGCCCGGGGACAGGGGGTATCAAGAACTATGGCTACACCTTC; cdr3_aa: CASSPGTGGIKNYGYTF
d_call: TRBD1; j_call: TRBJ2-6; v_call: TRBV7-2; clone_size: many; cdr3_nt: TGTGCCAGCAGCCCCCCCGGGACAGGGGGTCCCTTTGGGGCCAACGTCCTGACTTTC; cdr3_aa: CASSPPGTGGPFGANVLTF
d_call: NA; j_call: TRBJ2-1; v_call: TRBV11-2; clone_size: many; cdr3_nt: TGTGCCAGCAGCTTAGTTGTTAGCCGGGGGGAGCAGTTCTTC; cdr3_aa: CASSLVVSRGEQFF
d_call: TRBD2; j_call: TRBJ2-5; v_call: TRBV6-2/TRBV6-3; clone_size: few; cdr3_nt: TGTGCCAGCAGGGAAACTAGCGGGGGGGAGACCCAGTACTTC; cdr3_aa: CASRETSGGETQYF
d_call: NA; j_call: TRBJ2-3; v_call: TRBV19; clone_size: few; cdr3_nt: TGTGCCAGTAGTATAAACACAGATACGCAGTATTTT; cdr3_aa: CASSINTDTQYF
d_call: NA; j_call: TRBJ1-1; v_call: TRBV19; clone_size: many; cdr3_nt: TGTGCCACCGGGACTGTGAACGGTAACACTGAAGCTTTCTTT; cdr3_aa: CATGTVNGNTEAFF
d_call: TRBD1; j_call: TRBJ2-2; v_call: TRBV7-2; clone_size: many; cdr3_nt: TGTGCCAGCAGCTTGAGCCTAGGACAGGCCGGGGAGCTGTTTTTT; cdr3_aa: CASSLSLGQAGELFF
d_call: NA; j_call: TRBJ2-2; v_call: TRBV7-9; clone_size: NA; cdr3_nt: TGTGCCAGCAGCGAGCTAGCGTTAGCCGGGGAGCTGTTTTTT; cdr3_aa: CASSELALAGELFF
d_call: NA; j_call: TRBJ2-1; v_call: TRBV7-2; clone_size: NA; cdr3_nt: TGTGCCAGCGCACCGGGAGCGGCTCGGATCAATGAGCAGTTCTTC; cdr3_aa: CASAPGAARINEQFF
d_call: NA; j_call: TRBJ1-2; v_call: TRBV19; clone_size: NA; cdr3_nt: TGTGCCAGTACAGGGGAATATGACTATGGCTACACCTTC; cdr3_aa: CASTGEYDYGYTF
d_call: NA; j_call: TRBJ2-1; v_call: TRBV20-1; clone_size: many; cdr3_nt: TGCAGTGCTAGTCATCCCCACGGGGGTCAGTTCTTC; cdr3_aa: CSASHPHGGQFF
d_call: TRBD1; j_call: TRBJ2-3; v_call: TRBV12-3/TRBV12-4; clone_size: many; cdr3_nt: TGTGCCAGCAGCGGGACAGGGGGAGCAGATACGCAGTATTTT; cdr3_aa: CASSGTGGADTQYF
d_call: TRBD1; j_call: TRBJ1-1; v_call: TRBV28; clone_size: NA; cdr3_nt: TGTGCCAGCAGTATCCTGACAGGGAGAGCTTTCTTT; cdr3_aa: CASSILTGRAFF
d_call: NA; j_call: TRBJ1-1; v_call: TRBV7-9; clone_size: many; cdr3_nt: TGTGCCAGCATCAAAATGACAGGCCTCATGAACACTGAAGCTTTCTTT; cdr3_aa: CASIKMTGLMNTEAFF
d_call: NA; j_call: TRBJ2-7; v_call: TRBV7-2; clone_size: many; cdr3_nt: TGTGCCAGCAGCTCGCGGGGAGCCCAAGACTACGAGCAGTACTTC; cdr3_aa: CASSSRGAQDYEQYF
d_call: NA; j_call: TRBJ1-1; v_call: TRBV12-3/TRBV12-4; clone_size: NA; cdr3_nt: TGTGCCAGCAGTTTTAGGTTGGGCGGCACTGAAGCTTTCTTT; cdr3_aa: CASSFRLGGTEAFF
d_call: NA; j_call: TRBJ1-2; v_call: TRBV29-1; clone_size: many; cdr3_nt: TGCAGCGTTGAAGATGGGCAGGCTAACTATGGCTACACCTTC; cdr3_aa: CSVEDGQANYGYTF
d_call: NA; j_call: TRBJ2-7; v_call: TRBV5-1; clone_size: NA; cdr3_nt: TGCGCCAGCAGCTTGGCCGGAGGGGATGGCACCTTCGAGCAGTACTTC; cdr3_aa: CASSLAGGDGTFEQYF
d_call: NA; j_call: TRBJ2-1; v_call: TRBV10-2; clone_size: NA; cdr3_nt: TGCGCCAGCAGTGGGTCGGTGGAGGGCGTGAATGAGCAGTTCTTC; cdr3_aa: CASSGSVEGVNEQFF
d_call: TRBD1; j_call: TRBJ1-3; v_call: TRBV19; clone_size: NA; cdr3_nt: TGTGCCAGTAGCTTCGACAGGGAGGACACCATATATTTT; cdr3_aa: CASSFDREDTIYF
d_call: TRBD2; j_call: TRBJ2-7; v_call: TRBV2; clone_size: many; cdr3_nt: TGTGCCAGCAAACCCGGGACTACCTACGAGCAGTACTTC; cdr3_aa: CASKPGTTYEQYF
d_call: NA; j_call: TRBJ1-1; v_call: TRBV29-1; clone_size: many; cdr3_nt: TGCAGCGTTGACGAAGCTTCCAACCACACTGAAGCTTTCTTT; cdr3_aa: CSVDEASNHTEAFF
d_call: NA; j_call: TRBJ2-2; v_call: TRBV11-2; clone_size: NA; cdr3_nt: TGTGCCAGCAGCTTAGGAGGGCAGTCCCCCGGGGAGCTGTTTTTT; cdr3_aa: CASSLGGQSPGELFF